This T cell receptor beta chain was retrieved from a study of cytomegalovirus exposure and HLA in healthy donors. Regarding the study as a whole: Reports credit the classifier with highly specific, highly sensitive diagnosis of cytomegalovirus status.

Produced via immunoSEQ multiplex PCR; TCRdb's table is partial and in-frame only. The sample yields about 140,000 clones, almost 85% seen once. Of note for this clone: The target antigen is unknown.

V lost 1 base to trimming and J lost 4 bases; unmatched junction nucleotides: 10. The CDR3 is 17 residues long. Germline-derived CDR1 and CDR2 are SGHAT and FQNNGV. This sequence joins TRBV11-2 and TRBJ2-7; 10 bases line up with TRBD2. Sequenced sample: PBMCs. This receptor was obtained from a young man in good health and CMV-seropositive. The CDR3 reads CASSLVGATSGLYEQYF. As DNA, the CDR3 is TGTGCCAGCAGCTTAGTGGGGGCGACTAGCGGGCTTTACGAGCAGTACTTC.